This T cell receptor beta chain was identified during a study of blood T cells in healthy people across ages. Germline V gene data show CDR1 as SGHRS and CDR2 as YFSETQ. This CDR3 region has 11 residues. This clonotype was counted many times. Its antigen remains unknown. One end of the junction is discordant with germline, which a read error may explain. Researchers isolated at least 6 million PBMCs per sample. The use of a sample-barcoded 5' primer and a J-beta primer mix characterized a second PCR of 7 to 11 cycles. Each sample yielded at least 2.5 million CDR3-containing paired-end reads. Each CDR3 protein gets one entry after TCRdb re-called the 5' RACE reads with MiXCR. The table lists approximately 810,000 distinct CDR3 sequences, less than 35% of them singletons. Study-level results: PBMC samples, being unsorted, prevented any conclusive comparison of naive and antigen-experienced cells. Roughly linear age-related decline in beta diversity appeared, significant by age roughly 40.

This chain joins TRBV5-1 and TRBJ2-2, with a tentative D call TRBD1 (6 bases). The source of this sequence is a woman older than 75 in good health. Material for sequencing was blood. The chain's CDR3 is CASRGTGELFF. The DNA of the CDR3 is TGTGCCAGCAGGGGCACCGGGGAGCTGTTTTTT.